This record looks at one T cell receptor (beta chain) sequence and its context. Antigen: not known. V gave up 6 bases and J gave up 4 bases, with 7 bases separating them. This CDR3 is built from 11 residues. Germline CDR1 SEHNR, CDR2 FQNEAQ (reference sequence). The data stem from a study of CD8+ T cells in alopecia areata. Findings of the study overall: Possibly because of HLA-related factors, TCR sharing was less clear across patients than in mice.

Extracted RNA was reverse transcribed, and the resulting cDNA served as sequencing template. Clones were sequenced by immunoSEQ multiplex PCR, and TCRdb holds only the in-frame ones, with some missing. The data hold roughly 150,000 clones, with less than 65% observed a single time. The chain carries TRBV7-9 and TRBJ2-7, with D perhaps matching TRBD1 (6 bases). This clonotype originated in a human donor in good health. Source material: CD8+ T cells sorted from blood. CDR3 amino acids: CASSTGYEQYF. The CDR3 DNA is TGTGCCAGCAGTACAGGGTACGAGCAGTACTTC.